Detailed here is one T cell receptor beta chain. Its antigen is still unknown. The data are from a study of blood T cells in healthy people across ages. V was shortened by 0 bases and J by 9 bases, with 21 bases between the two germline ends. Germline lookup yields CDR1 DFQATT and CDR2 SNEGSKA (reference sequence). The CDR3 contains 17 residues. A second PCR, run for about 7 to 11 cycles, used a sample-barcoded 5' primer plus a J-beta primer mix. Each cDNA molecule was tagged by a template-switch adaptor that had 12 random nucleotides. TCRdb re-derived calls from the 5' RACE reads in MiXCR, one entry per CDR3 protein. In the table there are 600,000 to 900,000 distinct CDR3 sequences, more than 25% of which are singletons. General observations from the study: Across the age range, TCR beta diversity per million T cells fell in a roughly linear way.

These data were also filed under a second study, of T cells of mothers and their children. Turning to that study: The study found thymic selection shapes TCR recombination output similarly in related and unrelated pairs.

The chain recombines TRBV20-1 with TRBJ1-6; maybe TRBD1 (6 bases). Sequenced sample: blood. The receptor comes from a boy younger than 18 in good health. The CDR3: CSARDPGGEGWGSPLHF. In DNA, the CDR3 is TGCAGTGCTAGAGATCCCGGGGGCGAAGGGTGGGGTTCACCCCTCCACTTT.